This T cell receptor beta chain was profiled in a study of T-cell memory formation after mild COVID-19. Regarding the study as a whole: CM and EM subsets held most contracting CD4+ clones; EMRA held CD8+ ones. Clones that contracted from day 15 to 85 had balanced CD4/CD8; later expanders were CD4+ biased.

TCRdb re-called the 5' RACE reads through MiXCR, storing one row per CDR3 protein. The table has 450,000 to 650,000 distinct CDR3 sequences, more than 15% seen once. The CDR3 sequence is 15 residues long. In germline, CDR1 is SEHNR, CDR2 FQNEAQ (reference sequence). V lost 8 bases and J 0 bases, leaving 15 bases between the germline ends. This clonotype has only a few counts. As yet, its antigen is unknown. The receptor was derived from an adult woman who had mild COVID-19 (a few samples of this study predate the infection). Cell type and time point are not known. Material for sequencing was PBMCs or a T cell subset sorted from them (not recorded which). The gene calls are TRBV7-9 and TRBJ2-3; D is uncertain. This CDR3 is CASRPVPGSTDTQYF. The CDR3 DNA follows: TGTGCCAGCCGTCCGGTACCTGGGAGCACAGATACGCAGTATTTT.